This T cell receptor beta chain originates from a study of cytomegalovirus exposure and HLA in healthy donors. Concerning this clone: Its antigen is not identified.

In nominal health when sampled, donors likely had unrecorded immune exposures nonetheless. Whole-study results and caveats: Analyses of presence/absence relied on an assumption of roughly uniform sequencing depth across donors.

Germline V gives CDR1 SGHTS, CDR2 YDEGEE. The CDR3 is made up of 14 amino acids. The J segment lost 4 bases and the V segment lost 1 base, leaving 1 base of the junction unmatched. The study ran its PCR with 60 Vbeta and 13 Jbeta primers. As handled by the study authors: Unique TCR beta chains totaled some 80 million in a later count, with roughly 12 million of them shared. Clones were sequenced by immunoSEQ multiplex PCR, and TCRdb holds only the in-frame ones, with some missing. Clonal size and the V and J genes are those of that table, whereas D and trimming came from the DNA. The table has over 80,000 clones, about three quarters seen once; the top ten hold approximately 16%.

This clonotype was sampled from a man aged 60-69 years in good health and CMV-seropositive. The rearrangement joins TRBV5-8 to TRBJ2-3; 9 nucleotides align to TRBD2. The source material was PBMCs. The CDR3 DNA sequence: TGTGCCAGCAGCTTGTTAGCGGGGGCAGATACGCAGTATTTT. As protein: CASSLLAGADTQYF.